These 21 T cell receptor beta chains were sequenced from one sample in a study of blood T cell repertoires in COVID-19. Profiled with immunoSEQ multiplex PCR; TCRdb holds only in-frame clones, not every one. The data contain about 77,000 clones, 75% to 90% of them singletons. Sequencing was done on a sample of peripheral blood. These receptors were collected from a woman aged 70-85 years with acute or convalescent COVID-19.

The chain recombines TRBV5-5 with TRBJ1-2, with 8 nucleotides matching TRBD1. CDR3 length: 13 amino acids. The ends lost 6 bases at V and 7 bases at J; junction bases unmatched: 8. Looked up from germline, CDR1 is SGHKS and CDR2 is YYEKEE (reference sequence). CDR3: CASTAGGGGGYTF. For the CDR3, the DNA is TGTGCCAGCACTGCAGGGGGCGGAGGTGGCTACACCTTC.

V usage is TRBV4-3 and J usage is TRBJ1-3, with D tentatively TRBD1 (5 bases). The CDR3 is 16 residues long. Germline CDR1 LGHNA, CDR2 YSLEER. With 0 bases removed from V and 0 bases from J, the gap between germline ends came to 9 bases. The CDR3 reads CASSQDWTSSGNTIYF. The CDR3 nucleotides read TGCGCCAGCAGCCAAGACTGGACAAGCTCTGGAAACACCATATATTTT.

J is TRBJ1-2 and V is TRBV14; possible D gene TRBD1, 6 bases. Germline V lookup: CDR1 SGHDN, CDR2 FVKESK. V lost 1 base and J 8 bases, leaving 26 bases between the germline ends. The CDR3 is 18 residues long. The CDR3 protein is CASSQVRWTAATLWGYTF. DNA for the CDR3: TGTGCCAGCAGCCAAGTCCGGTGGACAGCAGCCACCCTTTGGGGCTACACCTTC.

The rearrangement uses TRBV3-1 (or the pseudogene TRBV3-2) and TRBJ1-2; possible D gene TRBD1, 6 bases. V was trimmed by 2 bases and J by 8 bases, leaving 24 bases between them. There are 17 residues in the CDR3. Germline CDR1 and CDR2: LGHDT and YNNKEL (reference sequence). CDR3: CASSQQGNGMAIGGYTF. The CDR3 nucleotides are TGTGCCAGCAGCCAACAGGGGAATGGTATGGCTATTGGCGGCTACACCTTC.

CDR3 residues: CASKSTGGDSGSYTF. The DNA for the CDR3 is TGTGCCAGCAAGTCAACGGGGGGAGACAGTGGAAGCTACACCTTC. This chain joins TRBV3-1 (or the pseudogene TRBV3-2) and TRBJ1-2; weak D call: TRBD1 (5 bases). This CDR3 contains 15 residues. Between the trimmed V and J ends, which lost 7 bases and 9 bases, there was a span of 24 bases. Germline loops: CDR1 LGHDT, CDR2 YNNKEL (reference sequence).

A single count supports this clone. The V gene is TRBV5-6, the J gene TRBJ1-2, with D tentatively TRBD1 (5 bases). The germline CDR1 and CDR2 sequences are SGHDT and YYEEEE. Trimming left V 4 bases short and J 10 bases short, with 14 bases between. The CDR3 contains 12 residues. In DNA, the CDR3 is TGTGCCAGCAGCCGCCAGGGTCCGGACTACACCTTC. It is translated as CASSRQGPDYTF.

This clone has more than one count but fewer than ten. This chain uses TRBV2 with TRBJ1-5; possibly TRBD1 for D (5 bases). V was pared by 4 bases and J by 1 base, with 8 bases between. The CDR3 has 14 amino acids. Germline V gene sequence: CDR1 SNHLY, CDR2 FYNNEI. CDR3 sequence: CASSATESNQPQHF. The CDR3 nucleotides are TGTGCCAGCAGTGCGACAGAGAGCAATCAGCCCCAGCATTTT.

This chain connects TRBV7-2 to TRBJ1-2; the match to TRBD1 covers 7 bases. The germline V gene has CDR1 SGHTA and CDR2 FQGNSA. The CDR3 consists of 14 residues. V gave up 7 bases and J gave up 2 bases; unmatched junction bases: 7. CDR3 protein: CASTTGQLNYGYTF. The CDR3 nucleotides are TGTGCCAGCACCACGGGACAGTTAAACTATGGCTACACCTTC.

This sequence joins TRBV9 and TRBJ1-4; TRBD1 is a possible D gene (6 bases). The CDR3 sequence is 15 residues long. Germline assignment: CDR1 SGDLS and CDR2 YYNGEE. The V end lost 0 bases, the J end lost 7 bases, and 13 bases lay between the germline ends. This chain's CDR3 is CASSVAGGLSEKLFF. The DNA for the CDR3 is TGTGCCAGCAGCGTAGCTGGGGGCTTGAGTGAAAAACTGTTTTTT.

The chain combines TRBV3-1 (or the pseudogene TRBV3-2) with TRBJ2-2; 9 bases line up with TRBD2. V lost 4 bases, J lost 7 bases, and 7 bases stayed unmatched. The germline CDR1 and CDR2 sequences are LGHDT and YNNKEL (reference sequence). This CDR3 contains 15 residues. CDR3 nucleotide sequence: TGTGCCAGCAGCCCTCGGACTAGCGTAGGCGGGGAGCTGTTTTTT. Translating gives CASSPRTSVGGELFF.

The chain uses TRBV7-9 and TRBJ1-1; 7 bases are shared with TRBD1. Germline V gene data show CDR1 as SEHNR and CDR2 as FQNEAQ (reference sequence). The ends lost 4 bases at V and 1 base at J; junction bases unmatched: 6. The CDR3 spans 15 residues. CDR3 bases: TGTGCCAGCAGCTCCAGGGGGACACGGAACACTGAAGCTTTCTTT. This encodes CASSSRGTRNTEAFF.

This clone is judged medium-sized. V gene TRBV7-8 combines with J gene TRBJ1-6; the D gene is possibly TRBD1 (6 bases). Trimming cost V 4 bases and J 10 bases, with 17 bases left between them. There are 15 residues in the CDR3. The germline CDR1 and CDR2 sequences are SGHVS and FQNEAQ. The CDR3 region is CASSSLGGRRSPLHF. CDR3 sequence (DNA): TGTGCCAGCAGCTCCCTCGGGGGGCGGAGGTCACCCCTCCACTTT.

CDR3 sequence (DNA): TGTGCCAGCAGCCTGGGACAGGGAGAGACCCAGTACTTC. Encoded protein: CASSLGQGETQYF. The rearrangement uses TRBV7-7 and TRBJ2-5, with TRBD1 matching over 9 bases. CDR1 is SSHAT, CDR2 FNYEAQ, per germline (reference sequence). There are 13 residues in the CDR3. J gave up 4 bases and V 5 bases, and 2 bases lay outside the gene matches.

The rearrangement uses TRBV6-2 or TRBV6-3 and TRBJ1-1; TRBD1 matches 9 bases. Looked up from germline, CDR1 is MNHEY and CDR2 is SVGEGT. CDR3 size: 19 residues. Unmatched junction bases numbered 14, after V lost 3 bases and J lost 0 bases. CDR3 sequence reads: CASSYPLTGGEGLNTEAFF. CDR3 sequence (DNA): TGTGCCAGCAGTTATCCACTTACAGGGGGCGAAGGTTTGAACACTGAAGCTTTCTTT.

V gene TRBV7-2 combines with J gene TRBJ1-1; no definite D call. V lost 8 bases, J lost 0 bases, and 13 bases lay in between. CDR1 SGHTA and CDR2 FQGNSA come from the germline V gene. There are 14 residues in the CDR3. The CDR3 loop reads CASAASPLNTEAFF. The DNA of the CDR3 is TGTGCCAGCGCGGCGAGTCCCCTGAACACTGAAGCTTTCTTT.

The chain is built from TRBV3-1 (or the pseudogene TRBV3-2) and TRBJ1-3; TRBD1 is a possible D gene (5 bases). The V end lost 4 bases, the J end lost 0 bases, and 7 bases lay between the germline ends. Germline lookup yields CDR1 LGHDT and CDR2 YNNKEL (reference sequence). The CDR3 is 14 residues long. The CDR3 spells CASSPDSSGNTIYF. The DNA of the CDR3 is TGTGCCAGCAGCCCCGACAGCTCTGGAAACACCATATATTTT.

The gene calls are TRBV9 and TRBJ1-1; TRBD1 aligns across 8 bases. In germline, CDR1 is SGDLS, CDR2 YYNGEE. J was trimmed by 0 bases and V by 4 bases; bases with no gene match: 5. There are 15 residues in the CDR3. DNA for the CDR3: TGTGCCAGCAGCCCAGGGGGCAGACTGAACACTGAAGCTTTCTTT. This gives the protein CASSPGGRLNTEAFF.

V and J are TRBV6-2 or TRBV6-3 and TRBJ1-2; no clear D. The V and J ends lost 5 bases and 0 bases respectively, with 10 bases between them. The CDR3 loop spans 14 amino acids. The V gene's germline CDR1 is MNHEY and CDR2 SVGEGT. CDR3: CASSTEAPNYGYTF. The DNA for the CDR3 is TGTGCCAGCAGTACTGAGGCACCTAACTATGGCTACACCTTC.

The CDR3 DNA reads TGTGCCAGCAGCTTAGGGGAGGGACTAGCGGGAAAAGGGGGAACGCAGTATTTT. Its translation: CASSLGEGLAGKGGTQYF. J is TRBJ2-3 and V is TRBV7-2; 13 bases are a match to TRBD2. With 1 base clipped from V and 9 bases from J, the junction kept 13 bases outside the gene matches. The V gene's germline CDR1 is SGHTA and CDR2 FQGNSA. This CDR3 spans 18 amino acids.

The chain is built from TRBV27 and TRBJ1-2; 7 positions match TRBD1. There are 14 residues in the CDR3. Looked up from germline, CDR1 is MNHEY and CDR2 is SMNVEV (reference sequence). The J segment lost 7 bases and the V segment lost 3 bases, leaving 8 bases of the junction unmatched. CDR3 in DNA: TGTGCCAGCAGTTTCGGTACAGGGGTATCTGGCTACACCTTC. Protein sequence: CASSFGTGVSGYTF.

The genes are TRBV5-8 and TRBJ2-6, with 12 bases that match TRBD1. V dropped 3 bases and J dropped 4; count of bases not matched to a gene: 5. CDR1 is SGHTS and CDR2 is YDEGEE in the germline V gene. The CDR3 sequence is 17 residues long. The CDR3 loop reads CASSSGTGGPGANVLTF. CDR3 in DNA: TGTGCCAGCAGCTCCGGGACAGGGGGCCCCGGGGCCAACGTCCTGACTTTC.